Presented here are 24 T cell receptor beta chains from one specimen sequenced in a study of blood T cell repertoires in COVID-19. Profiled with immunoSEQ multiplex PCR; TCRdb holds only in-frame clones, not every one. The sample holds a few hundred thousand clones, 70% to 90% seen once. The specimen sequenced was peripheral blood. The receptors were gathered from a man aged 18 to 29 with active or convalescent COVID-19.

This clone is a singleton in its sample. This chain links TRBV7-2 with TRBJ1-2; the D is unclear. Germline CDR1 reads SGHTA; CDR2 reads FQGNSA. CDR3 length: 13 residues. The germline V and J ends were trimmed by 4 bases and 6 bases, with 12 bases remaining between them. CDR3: CASSSNVANGYTF. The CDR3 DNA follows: TGTGCCAGCAGCTCAAACGTGGCCAATGGCTACACCTTC.

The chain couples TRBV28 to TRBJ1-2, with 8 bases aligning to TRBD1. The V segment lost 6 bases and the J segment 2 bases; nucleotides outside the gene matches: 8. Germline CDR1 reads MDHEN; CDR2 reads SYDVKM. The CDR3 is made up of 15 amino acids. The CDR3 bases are TGTGCCAGCAGCCAGGACAGGGTTGGGAACTATGGCTACACCTTC. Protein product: CASSQDRVGNYGYTF.

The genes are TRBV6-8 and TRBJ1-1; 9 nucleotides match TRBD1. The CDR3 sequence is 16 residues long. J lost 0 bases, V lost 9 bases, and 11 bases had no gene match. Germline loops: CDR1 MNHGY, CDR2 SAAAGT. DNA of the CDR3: TGTGCCAGGATACCCCGGACAGGGGATTTGAACACTGAAGCTTTCTTT. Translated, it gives CARIPRTGDLNTEAFF.

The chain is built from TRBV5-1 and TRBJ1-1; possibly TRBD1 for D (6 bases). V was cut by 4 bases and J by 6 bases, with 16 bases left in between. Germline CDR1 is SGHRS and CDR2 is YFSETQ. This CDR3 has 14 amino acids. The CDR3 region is CASSGGASRAEAFF. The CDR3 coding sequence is TGCGCCAGCAGCGGGGGGGCCTCTCGCGCTGAAGCTTTCTTT.

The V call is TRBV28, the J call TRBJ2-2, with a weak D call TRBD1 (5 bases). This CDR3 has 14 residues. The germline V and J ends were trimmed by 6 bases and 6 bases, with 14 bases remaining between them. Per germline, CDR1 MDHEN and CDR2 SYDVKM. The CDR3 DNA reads TGTGCCAGCAGGAAACAGGTTTGGGCCGGGGAGCTGTTTTTT. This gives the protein CASRKQVWAGELFF.

CDR3 sequence (DNA): TGTGCCATCAGTGTGGGGCCGAGGCCTTTGGACTATGGCTACACCTTC. Translating it yields CAISVGPRPLDYGYTF. J is TRBJ1-2 and V is TRBV10-3, with D possibly matching TRBD1 (5 bases). From germline, CDR1 is ENHRY and CDR2 SYGVKD. This CDR3 spans 16 amino acids. V was pared by 4 bases and J by 3 bases, with 18 bases between.

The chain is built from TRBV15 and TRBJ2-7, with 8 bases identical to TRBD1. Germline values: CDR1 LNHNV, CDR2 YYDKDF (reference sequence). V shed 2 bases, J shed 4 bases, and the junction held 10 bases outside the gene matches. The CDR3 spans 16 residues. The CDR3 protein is CATSRPGGQAVYEQYF. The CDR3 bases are TGTGCCACCAGCAGACCAGGGGGACAGGCAGTGTACGAGCAGTACTTC. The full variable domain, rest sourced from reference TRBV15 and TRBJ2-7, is DAMVIQNPRYQVTQFGKPVTLSCSQTLNHNVMYWYQQKSSQAPKLLFHYYDKDFNNEADTPDNFQSRRPNTSFCFLDIRSPGLGDTAMYLCATSRPGGQAVYEQYFGPGTRLTVT.

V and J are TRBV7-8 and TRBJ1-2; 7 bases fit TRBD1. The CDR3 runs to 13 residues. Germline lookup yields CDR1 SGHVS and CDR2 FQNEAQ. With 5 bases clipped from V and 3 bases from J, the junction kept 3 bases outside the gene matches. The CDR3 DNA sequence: TGTGCCAGCAGCCCCGGACAGGACTATGGCTACACCTTC. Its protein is CASSPGQDYGYTF.

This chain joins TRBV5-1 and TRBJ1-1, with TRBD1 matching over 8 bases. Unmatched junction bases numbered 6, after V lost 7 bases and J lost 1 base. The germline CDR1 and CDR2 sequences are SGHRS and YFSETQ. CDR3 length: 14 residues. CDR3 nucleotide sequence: TGCGCCAGCGGAGCAGGGGGCGCGAACACTGAAGCTTTCTTT. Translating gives CASGAGGANTEAFF.

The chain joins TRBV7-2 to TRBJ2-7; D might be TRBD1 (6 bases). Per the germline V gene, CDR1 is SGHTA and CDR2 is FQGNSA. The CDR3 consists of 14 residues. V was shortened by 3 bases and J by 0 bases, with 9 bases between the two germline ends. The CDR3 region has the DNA TGTGCCAGCAGCTTTGACAGGAACTCCTACGAGCAGTACTTC. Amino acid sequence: CASSFDRNSYEQYF.

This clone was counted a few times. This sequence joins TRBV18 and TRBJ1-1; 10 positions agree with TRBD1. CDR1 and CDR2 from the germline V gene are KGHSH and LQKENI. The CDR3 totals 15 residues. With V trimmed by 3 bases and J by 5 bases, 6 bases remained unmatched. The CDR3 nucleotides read TGTGCCAGCTCACCCCTGGGACAGGGGACAACTGAAGCTTTCTTT. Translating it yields CASSPLGQGTTEAFF.

Here the CDR3 reads CASRTAGGPHYEQYF. CDR3 bases: TGTGCCAGCAGGACGGCGGGGGGCCCGCACTACGAGCAGTACTTC. V and J are TRBV2 and TRBJ2-7; 8 positions match TRBD2. V dropped 6 bases and J dropped 3; count of bases not matched to a gene: 10. Germline values: CDR1 SNHLY, CDR2 FYNNEI. The CDR3 is made up of 15 amino acids.

The CDR3 here is CASSRGRAGGNQPQHF. The CDR3 DNA sequence: TGTGCCAGTAGTCGTGGCAGGGCGGGGGGCAATCAGCCCCAGCATTTT. This chain connects TRBV19 to TRBJ1-5; tentative D call: TRBD1 (5 bases). Germline CDR1 LNHDA, CDR2 SQIVND (reference sequence). The CDR3 consists of 16 residues. V lost 5 bases and J 2 bases, leaving 16 bases between the germline ends.

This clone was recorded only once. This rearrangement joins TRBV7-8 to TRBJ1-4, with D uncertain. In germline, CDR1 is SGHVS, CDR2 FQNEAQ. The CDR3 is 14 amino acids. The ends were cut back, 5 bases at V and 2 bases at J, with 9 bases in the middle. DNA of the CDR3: TGTGCCAGCAGCAATAATAATACTAATGAAAAACTGTTTTTT. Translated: CASSNNNTNEKLFF.

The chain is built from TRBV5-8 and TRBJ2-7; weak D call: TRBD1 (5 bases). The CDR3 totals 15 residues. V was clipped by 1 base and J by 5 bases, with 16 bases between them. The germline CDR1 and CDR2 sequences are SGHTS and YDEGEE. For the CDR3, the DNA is TGTGCCAGCAGCTTGTGGGGCCCCGGTGTGGACGAGCAGTACTTC. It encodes CASSLWGPGVDEQYF.

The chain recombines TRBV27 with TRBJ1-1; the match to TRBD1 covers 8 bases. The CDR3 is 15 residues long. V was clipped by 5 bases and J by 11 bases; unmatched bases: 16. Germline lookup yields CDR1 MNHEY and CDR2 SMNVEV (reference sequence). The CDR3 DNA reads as TGTGCCAGCAGTCCGCGACAGGGGTACGTTTTATTGGCTTTCTTT. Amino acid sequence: CASSPRQGYVLLAFF.

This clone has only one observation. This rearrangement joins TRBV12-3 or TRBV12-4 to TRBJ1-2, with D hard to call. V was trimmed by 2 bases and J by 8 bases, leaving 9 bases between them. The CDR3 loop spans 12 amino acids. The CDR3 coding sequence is TGTGCCAGCAGTTTATTCCCCGGGGGCTACACCTTC. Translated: CASSLFPGGYTF.

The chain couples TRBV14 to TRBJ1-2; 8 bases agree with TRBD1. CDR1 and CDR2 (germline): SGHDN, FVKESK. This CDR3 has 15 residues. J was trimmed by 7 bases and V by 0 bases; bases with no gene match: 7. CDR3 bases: TGTGCCAGCAGCCAAGATCCCAGGGGGCGCGGTGGCTACACCTTC. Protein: CASSQDPRGRGGYTF.

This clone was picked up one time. CDR3 sequence: CASSRTGGYEQYF. The CDR3 DNA sequence: TGTGCCAGCAGTAGGACAGGGGGCTACGAGCAGTACTTC. This chain links TRBV25-1 with TRBJ2-7; 10 bases fit TRBD1. V lost 5 bases and J lost 3; bases outside the gene matches: 1. The germline V gene encodes CDR1 MGHDK and CDR2 SYGVNS. This CDR3 is 13 amino acids long.

The CDR3 spells CASSPTSGGAGTQYF. As DNA, the CDR3 is TGTGCCAGCAGCCCTACTAGCGGGGGGGCTGGTACGCAGTATTTT. This chain uses TRBV11-2 with TRBJ2-3; 13 nucleotides align to TRBD2. Germline V CDR1 and CDR2: SGHAT, FQNNGV. The CDR3 has 15 amino acids. V gave up 5 bases and J gave up 8 bases; unmatched junction bases: 7. Drawing the rest from reference TRBV11-2 and TRBJ2-3, the complete variable domain is EAGVAQSPRYKIIEKRQSVAFWCNPISGHATLYWYQQILGQGPKLLIQFQNNGVVDDSQLPKDRFSAERLKGVDSTLKIQPAKLEDSAVYLCASSPTSGGAGTQYFGPGTRLTVL.

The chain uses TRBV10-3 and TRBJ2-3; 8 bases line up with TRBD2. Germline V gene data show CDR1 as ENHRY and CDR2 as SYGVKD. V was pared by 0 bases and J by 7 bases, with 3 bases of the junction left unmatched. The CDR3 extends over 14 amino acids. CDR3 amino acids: CAISESVSGNTQYF. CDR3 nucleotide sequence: TGTGCCATCAGTGAGTCTGTTAGCGGGAATACGCAGTATTTT.

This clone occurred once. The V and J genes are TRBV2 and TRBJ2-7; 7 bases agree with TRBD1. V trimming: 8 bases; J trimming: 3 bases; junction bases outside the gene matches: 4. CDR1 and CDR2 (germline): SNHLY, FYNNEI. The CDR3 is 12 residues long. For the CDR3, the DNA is TGTGCCAGCGGATGGGACAGCTACGAGCAGTACTTC. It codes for CASGWDSYEQYF.

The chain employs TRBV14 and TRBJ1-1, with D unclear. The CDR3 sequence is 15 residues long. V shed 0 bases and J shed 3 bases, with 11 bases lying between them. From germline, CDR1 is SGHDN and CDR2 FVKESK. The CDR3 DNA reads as TGTGCCAGCAGCCAAGATCTGAGCGGAGACACTGAAGCTTTCTTT. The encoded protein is CASSQDLSGDTEAFF.

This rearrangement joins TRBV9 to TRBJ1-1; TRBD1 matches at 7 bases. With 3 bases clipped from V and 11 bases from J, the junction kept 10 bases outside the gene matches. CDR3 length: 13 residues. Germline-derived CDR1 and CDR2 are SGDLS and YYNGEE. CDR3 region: CASSEEVGQRAFF. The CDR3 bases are TGTGCCAGCAGCGAAGAGGTGGGACAGCGCGCTTTCTTT.